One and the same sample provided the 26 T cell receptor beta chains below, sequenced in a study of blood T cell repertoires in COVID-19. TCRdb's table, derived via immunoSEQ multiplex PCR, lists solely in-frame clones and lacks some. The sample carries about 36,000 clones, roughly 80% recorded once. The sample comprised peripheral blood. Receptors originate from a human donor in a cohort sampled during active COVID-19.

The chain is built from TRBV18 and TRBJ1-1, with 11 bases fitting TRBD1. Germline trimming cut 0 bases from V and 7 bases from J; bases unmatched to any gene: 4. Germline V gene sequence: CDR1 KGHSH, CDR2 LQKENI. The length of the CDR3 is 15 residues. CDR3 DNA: TGTGCCAGCTCACCACCGGGACAGGGGGGCTTTGAAGCTTTCTTT. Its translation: CASSPPGQGGFEAFF.

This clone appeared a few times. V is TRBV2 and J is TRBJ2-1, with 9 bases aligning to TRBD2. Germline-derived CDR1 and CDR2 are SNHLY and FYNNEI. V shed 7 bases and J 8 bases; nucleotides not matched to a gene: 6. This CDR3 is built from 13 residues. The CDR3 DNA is TGTGCCAGCATTGCGGGGGGGCCGTATGAGCAGTTCTTC. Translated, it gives CASIAGGPYEQFF.

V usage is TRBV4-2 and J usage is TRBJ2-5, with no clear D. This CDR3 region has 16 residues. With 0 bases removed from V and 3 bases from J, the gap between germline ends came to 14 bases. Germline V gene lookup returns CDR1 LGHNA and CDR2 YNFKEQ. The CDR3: CASSQDASRREETQYF. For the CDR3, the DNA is TGTGCCAGCAGCCAAGATGCCTCCCGACGGGAAGAGACCCAGTACTTC.

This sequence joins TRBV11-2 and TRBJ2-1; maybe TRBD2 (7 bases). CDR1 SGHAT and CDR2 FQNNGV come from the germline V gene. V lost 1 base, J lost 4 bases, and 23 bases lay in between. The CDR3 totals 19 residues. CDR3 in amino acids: CASSLVSHPAGANYNEQFF. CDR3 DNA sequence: TGTGCCAGCAGCTTAGTGTCGCATCCTGCGGGGGCCAATTACAATGAGCAGTTCTTC.

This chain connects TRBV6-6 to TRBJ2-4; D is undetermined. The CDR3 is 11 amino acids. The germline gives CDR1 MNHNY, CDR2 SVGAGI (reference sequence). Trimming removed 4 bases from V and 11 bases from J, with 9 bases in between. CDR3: CASSSRTLQYF. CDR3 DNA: TGTGCCAGCAGTTCTAGAACCCTTCAGTACTTC.

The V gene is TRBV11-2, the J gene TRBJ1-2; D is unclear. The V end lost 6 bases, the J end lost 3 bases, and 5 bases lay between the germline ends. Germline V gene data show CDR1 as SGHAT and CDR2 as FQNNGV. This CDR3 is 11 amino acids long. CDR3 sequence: CASSSYYGYTF. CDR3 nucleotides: TGTGCCAGCAGTTCATACTATGGCTACACCTTC.

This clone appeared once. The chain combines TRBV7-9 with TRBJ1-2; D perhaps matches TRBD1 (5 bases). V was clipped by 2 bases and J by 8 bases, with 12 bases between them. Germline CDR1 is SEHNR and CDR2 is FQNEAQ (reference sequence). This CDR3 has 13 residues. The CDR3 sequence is CASSLRQGGGYTF. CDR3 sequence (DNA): TGTGCCAGCAGCTTAAGGCAGGGTGGCGGCTACACCTTC.

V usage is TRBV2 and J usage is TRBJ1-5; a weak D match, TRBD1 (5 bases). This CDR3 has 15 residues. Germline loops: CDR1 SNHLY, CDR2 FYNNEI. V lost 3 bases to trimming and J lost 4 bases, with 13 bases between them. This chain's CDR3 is CASSEGRQDNQPQHF. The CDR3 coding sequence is TGTGCCAGCAGTGAGGGGCGGCAGGATAATCAGCCCCAGCATTTT.

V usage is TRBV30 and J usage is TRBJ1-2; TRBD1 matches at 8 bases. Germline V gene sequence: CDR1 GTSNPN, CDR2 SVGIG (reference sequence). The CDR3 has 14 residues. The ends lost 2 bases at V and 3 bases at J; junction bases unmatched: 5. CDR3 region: CAWSRDRRDYGYTF. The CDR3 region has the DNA TGTGCCTGGAGTCGGGACAGGCGGGACTATGGCTACACCTTC.

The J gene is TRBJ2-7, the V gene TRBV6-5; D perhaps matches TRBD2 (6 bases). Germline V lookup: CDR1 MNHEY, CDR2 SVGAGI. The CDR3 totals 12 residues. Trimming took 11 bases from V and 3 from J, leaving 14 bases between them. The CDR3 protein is CAVRRVIYEQYF. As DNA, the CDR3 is TGTGCCGTCCGGAGGGTAATCTACGAGCAGTACTTC.

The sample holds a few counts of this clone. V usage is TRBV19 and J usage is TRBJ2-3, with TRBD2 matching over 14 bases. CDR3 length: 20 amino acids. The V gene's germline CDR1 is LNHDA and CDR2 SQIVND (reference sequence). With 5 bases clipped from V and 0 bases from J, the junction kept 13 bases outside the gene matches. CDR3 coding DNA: TGTGCCAGTAGTCTTCCCTCCGGGACTAGCGGGGGACCTAGCACAGATACGCAGTATTTT. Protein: CASSLPSGTSGGPSTDTQYF.

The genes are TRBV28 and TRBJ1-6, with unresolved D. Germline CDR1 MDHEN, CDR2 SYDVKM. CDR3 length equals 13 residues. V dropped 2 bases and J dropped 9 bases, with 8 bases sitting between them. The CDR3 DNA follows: TGTGCCAGCAGTTTAAGACGGAGTTCACCCCTCCACTTT. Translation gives CASSLRRSSPLHF.

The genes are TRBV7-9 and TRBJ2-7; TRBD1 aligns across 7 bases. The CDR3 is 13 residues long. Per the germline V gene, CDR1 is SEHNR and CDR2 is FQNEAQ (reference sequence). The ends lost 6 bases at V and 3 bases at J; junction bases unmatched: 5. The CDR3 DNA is TGTGCCAGCAGACCGGGACAGCACTACGAGCAGTACTTC. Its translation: CASRPGQHYEQYF.

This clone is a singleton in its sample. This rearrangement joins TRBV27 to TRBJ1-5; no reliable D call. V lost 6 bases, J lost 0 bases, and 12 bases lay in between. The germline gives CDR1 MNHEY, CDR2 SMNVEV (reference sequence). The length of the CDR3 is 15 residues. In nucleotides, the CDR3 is TGTGCCAGCAGGGGAGGAACCAATAGCAATCAGCCCCAGCATTTT. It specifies CASRGGTNSNQPQHF.

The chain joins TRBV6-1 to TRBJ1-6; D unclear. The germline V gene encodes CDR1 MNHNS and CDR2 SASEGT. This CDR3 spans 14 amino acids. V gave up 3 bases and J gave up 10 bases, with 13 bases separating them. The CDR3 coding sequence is TGTGCCAGCAGTGAGACCGGGTCCGGCTCACCCCTCCACTTT. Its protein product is CASSETGSGSPLHF.

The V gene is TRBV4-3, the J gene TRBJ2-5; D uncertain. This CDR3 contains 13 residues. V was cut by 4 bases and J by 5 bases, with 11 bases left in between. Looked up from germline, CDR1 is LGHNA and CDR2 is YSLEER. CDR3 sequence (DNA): TGCGCCAGCAGCCCGAGCCTCCCGGAGACCCAGTACTTC. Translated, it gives CASSPSLPETQYF.

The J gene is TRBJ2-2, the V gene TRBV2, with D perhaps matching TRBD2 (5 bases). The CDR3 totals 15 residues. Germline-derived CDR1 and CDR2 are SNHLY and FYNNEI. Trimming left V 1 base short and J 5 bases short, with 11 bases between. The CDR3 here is CASSEGVGVTGELFF. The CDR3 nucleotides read TGTGCCAGCAGTGAAGGGGTCGGGGTGACCGGGGAGCTGTTTTTT.

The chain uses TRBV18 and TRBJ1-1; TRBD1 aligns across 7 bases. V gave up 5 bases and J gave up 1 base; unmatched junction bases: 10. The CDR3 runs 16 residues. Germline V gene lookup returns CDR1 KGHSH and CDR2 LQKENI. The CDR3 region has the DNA TGTGCCAGCTCATCTCAACCGACAGGGCAGAACACTGAAGCTTTCTTT. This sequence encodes CASSSQPTGQNTEAFF. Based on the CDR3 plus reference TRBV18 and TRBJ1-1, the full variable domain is NAGVMQNPRHLVRRRGQEARLRCSPMKGHSHVYWYRQLPEEGLKFMVYLQKENIIDESGMPKERFSAEFPKEGPSILRIQQVVRGDSAAYFCASSSQPTGQNTEAFFGQGTRLTVV.

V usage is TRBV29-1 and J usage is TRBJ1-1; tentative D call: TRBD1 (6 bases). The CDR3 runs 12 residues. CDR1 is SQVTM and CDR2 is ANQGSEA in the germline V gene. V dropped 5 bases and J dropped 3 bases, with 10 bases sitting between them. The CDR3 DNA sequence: TGCAGCGTTTCACAGGGTTACACTGAAGCTTTCTTT. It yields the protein CSVSQGYTEAFF.

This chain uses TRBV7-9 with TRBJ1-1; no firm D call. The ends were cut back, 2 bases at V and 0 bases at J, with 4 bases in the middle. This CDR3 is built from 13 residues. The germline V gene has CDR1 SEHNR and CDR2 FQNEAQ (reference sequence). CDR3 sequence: CASSLHMNTEAFF. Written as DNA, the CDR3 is TGTGCCAGCAGCTTACACATGAACACTGAAGCTTTCTTT.

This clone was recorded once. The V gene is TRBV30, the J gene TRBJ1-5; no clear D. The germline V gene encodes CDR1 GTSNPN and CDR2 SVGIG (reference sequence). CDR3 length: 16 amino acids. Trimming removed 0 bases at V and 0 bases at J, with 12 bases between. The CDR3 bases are TGTGCCTGGAGTGTGCAAGGACTCGGTAGCAATCAGCCCCAGCATTTT. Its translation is CAWSVQGLGSNQPQHF.

Here the CDR3 reads CASSPKAGFTEAFF. The CDR3 DNA sequence: TGTGCCAGCAGCCCAAAGGCAGGGTTCACTGAAGCTTTCTTT. V gene TRBV7-2 combines with J gene TRBJ1-1, with a tentative D call TRBD1 (5 bases). Germline assignment: CDR1 SGHTA and CDR2 FQGNSA. The germline V and J ends were trimmed by 5 bases and 4 bases, with 14 bases remaining between them. The length of the CDR3 is 14 residues.

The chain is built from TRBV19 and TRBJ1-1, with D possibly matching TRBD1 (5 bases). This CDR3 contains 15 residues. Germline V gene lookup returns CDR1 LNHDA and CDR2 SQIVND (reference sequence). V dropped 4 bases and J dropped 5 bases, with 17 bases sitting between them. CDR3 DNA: TGTGCCAGTAGTACCCAATCGCAGGGTAGGACTGAAGCTTTCTTT. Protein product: CASSTQSQGRTEAFF.

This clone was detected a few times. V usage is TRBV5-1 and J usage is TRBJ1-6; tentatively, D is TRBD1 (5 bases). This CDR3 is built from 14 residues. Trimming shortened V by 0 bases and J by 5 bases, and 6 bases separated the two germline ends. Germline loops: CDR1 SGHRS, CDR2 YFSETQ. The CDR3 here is CASSLVQDNSPLHF. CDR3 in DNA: TGCGCCAGCAGCTTGGTACAGGATAATTCACCCCTCCACTTT.

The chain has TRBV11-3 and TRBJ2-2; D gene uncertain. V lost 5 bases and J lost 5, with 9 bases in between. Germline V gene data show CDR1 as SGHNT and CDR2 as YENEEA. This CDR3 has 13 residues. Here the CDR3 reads CASSTVPTGELFF. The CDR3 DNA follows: TGTGCCAGCAGCACAGTCCCAACCGGGGAGCTGTTTTTT.

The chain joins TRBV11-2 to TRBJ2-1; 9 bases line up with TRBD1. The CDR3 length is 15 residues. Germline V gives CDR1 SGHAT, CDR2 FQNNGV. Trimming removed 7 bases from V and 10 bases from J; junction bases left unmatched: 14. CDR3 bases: TGTGCCAGCACCAAGACCCTCACAGGGGGCGCGGAGCAGTTCTTC. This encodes CASTKTLTGGAEQFF.